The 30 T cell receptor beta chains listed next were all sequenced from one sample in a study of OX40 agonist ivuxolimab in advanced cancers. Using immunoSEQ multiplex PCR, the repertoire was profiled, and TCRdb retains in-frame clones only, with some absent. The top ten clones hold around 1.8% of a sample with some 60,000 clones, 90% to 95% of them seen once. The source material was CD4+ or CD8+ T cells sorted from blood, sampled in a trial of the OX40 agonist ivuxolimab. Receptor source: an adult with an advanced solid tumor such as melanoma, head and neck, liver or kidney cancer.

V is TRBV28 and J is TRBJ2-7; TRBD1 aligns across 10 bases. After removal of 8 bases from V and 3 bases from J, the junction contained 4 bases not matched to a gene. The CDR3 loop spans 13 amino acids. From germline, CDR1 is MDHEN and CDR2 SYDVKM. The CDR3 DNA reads TGTGCCAGCGGGGGACAGGGGCACTACGAGCAGTACTTC. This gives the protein CASGGQGHYEQYF.

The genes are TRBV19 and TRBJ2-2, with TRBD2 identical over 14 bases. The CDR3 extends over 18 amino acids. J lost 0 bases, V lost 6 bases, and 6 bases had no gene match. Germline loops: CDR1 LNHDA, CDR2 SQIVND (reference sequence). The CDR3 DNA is TGTGCCAGTAGCCGGACTAGCGGGGGGTTCGCGAACACCGGGGAGCTGTTTTTT. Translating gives CASSRTSGGFANTGELFF.

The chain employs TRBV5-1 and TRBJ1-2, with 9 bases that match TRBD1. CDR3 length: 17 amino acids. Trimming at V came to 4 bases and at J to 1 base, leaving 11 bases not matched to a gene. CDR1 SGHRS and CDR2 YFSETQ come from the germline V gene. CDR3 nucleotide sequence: TGCGCCAGCAGCCCTAACACGGGACAGGGCCTTAACTATGGCTACACCTTC. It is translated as CASSPNTGQGLNYGYTF.

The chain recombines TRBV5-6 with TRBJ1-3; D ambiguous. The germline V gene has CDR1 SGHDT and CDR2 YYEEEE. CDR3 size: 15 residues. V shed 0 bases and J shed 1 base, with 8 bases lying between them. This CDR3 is CASSLVSHSGNTIYF. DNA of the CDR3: TGTGCCAGCAGCTTGGTCTCGCATTCTGGAAACACCATATATTTT.

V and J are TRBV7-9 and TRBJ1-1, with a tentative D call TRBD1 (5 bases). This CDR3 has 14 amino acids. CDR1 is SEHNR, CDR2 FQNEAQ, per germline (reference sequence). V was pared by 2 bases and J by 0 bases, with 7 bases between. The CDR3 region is CASSLLGLNTEAFF. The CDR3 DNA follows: TGTGCCAGCAGCTTATTGGGGCTGAACACTGAAGCTTTCTTT.

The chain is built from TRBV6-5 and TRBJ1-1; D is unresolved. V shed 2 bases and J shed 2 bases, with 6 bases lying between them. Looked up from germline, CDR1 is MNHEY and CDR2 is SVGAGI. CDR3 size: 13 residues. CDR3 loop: CASSYRGNTEAFF. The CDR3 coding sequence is TGTGCCAGCAGTTACCGGGGTAACACTGAAGCTTTCTTT.

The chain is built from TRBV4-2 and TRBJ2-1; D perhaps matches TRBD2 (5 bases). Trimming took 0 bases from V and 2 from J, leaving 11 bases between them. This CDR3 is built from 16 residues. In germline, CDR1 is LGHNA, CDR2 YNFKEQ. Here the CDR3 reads CASSQDPSGTYNEQFF. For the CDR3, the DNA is TGTGCCAGCAGCCAAGATCCGTCGGGAACCTACAATGAGCAGTTCTTC.

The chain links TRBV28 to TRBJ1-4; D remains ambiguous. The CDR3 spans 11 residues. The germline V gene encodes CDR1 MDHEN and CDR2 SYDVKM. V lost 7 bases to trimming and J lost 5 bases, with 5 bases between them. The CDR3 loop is CASKTNEKLFF. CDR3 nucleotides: TGTGCCAGCAAGACAAATGAAAAACTGTTTTTT.

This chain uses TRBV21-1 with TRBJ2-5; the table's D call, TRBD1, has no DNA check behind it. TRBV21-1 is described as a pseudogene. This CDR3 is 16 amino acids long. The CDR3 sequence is CASSRGETGRQETQYF. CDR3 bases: TGTGCCAGCAGCCGTGGGGAGACAGGGCGGCAAGAGACCCAGTACTTC.

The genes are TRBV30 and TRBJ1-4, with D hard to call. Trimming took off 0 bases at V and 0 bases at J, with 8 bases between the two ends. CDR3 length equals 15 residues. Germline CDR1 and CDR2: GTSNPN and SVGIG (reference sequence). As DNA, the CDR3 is TGTGCCTGGAGTGTAGGTCTATCAACTAATGAAAAACTGTTTTTT. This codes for CAWSVGLSTNEKLFF. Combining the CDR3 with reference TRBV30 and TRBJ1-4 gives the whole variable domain SQTIHQWPATLVQPVGSPLSLECTVEGTSNPNLYWYRQAAGRGLQLLFYSVGIGQISSEVPQNLSASRPQDRQFILSSKKLLLSDSGFYLCAWSVGLSTNEKLFFGSGTQLSVL.

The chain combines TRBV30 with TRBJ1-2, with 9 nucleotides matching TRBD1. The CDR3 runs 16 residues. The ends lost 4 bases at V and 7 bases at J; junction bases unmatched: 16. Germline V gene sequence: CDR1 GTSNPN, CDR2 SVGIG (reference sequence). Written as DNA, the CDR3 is TGTGCCTGGACCCTTTCAGGACAGGGGTCCCTTTTTGGCTACACCTTC. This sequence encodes CAWTLSGQGSLFGYTF.

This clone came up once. Here the CDR3 reads CASSLVSGSSYNEQFF. CDR3 coding DNA: TGTGCCAGCAGCTTAGTCAGCGGGAGCTCCTACAATGAGCAGTTCTTC. The rearrangement uses TRBV7-2 and TRBJ2-1, with 8 bases aligning to TRBD2. CDR1 is SGHTA, CDR2 FQGNSA, per germline. The J segment lost 0 bases and the V segment lost 1 base, leaving 2 bases of the junction unmatched. The CDR3 contains 16 residues.

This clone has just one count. The CDR3 sequence is CASSYGGSDSPLHF. The CDR3, as DNA: TGTGCCAGCAGTTACGGAGGTAGCGATTCACCCCTCCACTTT. The chain combines TRBV6-5 with TRBJ1-6, with unresolved D. Trimming removed 2 bases from V and 8 bases from J, with 10 bases in between. This CDR3 is 14 amino acids long. Germline V lookup: CDR1 MNHEY, CDR2 SVGAGI.

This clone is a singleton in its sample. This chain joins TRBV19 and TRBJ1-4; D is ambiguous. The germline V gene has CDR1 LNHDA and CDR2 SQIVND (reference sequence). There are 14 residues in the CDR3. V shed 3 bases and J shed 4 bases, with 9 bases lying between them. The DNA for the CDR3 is TGTGCCAGTAGTATGCAGGAGTTTAATGAAAAACTGTTTTTT. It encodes CASSMQEFNEKLFF.

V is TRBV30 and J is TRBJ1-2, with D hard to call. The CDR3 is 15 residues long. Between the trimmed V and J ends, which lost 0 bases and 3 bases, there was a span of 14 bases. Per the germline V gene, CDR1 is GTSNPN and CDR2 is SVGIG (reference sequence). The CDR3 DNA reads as TGTGCCTGGAGTGTACGCAGCAAATATGACTATGGCTACACCTTC. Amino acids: CAWSVRSKYDYGYTF.

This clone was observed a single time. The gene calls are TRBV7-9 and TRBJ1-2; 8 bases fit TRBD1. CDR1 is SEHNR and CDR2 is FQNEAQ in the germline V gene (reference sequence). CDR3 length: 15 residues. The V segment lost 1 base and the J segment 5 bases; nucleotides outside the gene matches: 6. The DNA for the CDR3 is TGTGCCAGCAGCTTAGAAACAGACAGGGGATATGGCTACACCTTC. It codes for CASSLETDRGYGYTF.

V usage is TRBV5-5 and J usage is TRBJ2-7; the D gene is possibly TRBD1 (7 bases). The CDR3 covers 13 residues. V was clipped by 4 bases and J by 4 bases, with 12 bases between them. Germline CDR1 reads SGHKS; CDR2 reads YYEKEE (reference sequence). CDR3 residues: CASSLRGAYEQYF. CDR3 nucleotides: TGTGCCAGCAGCCTCAGGGGGGCGTACGAGCAGTACTTC.

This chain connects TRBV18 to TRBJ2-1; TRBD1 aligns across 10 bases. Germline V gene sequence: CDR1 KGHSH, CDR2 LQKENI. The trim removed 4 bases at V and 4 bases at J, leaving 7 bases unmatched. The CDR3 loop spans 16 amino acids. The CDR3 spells CASSLYRDRGYNEQFF. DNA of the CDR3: TGTGCCAGCTCACTCTACCGGGACAGGGGTTACAATGAGCAGTTCTTC.

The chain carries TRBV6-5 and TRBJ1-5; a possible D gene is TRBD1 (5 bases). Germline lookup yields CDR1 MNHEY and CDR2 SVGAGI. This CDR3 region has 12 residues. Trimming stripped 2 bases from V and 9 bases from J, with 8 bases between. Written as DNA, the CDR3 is TGTGCCAGCAGTTACGGGGGAGGGCCCCAGCATTTT. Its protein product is CASSYGGGPQHF.

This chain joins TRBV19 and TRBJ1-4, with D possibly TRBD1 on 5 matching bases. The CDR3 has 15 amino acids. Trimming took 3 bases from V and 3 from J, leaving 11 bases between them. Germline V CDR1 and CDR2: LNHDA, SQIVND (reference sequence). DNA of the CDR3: TGTGCCAGTAGTATGTGGGACTCGGCTAATGAAAAACTGTTTTTT. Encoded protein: CASSMWDSANEKLFF.

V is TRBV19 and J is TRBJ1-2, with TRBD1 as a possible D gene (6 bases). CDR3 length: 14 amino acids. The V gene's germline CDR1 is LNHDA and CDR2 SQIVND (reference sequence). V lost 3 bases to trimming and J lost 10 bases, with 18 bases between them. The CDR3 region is CASSISGVGGDYTF. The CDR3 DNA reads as TGTGCCAGTAGTATCTCAGGGGTAGGAGGTGACTACACCTTC.

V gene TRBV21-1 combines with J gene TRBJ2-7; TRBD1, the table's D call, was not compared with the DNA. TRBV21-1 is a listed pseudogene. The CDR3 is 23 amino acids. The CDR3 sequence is CASSGRTGEDRSASVGDTYEQYF. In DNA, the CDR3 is TGTGCCAGCAGCGGCCGGACAGGGGAGGATCGGTCGGCTTCGGTCGGTGATACCTACGAGCAGTACTTC.

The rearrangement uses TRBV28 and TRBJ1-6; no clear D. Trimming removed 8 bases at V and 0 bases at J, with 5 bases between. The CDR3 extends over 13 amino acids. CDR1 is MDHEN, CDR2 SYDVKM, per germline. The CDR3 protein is CASSNSYNSPLHF. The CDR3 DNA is TGTGCCAGCTCCAACTCCTATAATTCACCCCTCCACTTT. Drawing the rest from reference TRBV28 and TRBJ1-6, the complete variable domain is DVKVTQSSRYLVKRTGEKVFLECVQDMDHENMFWYRQDPGLGLRLIYFSYDVKMKEKGDIPEGYSVSREKKERFSLILESASTNQTSMYLCASSNSYNSPLHFGNGTRLTVT.

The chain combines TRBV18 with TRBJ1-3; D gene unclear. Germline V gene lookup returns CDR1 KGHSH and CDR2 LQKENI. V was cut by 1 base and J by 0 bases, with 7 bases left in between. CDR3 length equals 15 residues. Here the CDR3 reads CASSPQRNSGNTIYF. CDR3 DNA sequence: TGTGCCAGCTCACCACAAAGGAACTCTGGAAACACCATATATTTT.

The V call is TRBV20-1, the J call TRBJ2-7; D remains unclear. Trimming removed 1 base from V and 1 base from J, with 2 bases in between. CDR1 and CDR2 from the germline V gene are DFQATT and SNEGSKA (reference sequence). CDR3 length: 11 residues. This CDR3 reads CSARASYEQYF. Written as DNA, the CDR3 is TGCAGTGCTAGAGCTTCCTACGAGCAGTACTTC.

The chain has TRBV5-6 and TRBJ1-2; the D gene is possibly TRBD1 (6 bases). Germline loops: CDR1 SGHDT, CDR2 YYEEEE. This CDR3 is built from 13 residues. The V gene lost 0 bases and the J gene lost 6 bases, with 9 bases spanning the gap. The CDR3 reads CASSLEQGDGYTF. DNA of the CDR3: TGTGCCAGCAGCTTGGAACAGGGCGATGGCTACACCTTC.

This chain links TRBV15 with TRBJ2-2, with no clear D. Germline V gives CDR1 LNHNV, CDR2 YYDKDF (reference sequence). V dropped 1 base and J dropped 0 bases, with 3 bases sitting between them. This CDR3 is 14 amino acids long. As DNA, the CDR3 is TGTGCCACCAGCAGAGGACCGAACACCGGGGAGCTGTTTTTT. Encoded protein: CATSRGPNTGELFF.

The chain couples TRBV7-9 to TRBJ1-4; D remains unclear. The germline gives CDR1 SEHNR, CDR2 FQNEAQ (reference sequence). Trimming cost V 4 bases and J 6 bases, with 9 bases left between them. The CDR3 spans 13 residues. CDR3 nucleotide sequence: TGTGCCAGCAGCTCCCCGCGCCATGAAAAACTGTTTTTT. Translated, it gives CASSSPRHEKLFF. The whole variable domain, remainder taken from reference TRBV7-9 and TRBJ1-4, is DTGVSQNPRHKITKRGQNVTFRCDPISEHNRLYWYRQTLGQGPEFLTYFQNEAQLEKSRLLSDRFSAERPKGSFSTLEIQRTEQGDSAMYLCASSSPRHEKLFFGSGTQLSVL.

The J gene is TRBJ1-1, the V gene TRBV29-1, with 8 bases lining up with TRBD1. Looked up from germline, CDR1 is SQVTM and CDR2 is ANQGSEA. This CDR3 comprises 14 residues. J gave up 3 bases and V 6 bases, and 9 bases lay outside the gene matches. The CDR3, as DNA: TGCAGCGTAGGTAGGACAGGGTTAGACACTGAAGCTTTCTTT. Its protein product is CSVGRTGLDTEAFF.

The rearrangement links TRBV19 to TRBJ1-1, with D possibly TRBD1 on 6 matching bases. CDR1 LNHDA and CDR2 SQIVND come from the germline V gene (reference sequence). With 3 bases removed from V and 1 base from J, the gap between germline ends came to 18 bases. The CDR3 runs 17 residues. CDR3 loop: CASSMVTRTDTNTEAFF. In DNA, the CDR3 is TGTGCCAGTAGTATGGTCACCCGGACAGATACGAACACTGAAGCTTTCTTT.